Below, 31 T cell receptor beta chains from the same sample are listed, as sequenced in a study of identical twins. TCRdb re-called the 5' RACE reads through MiXCR, storing one row per CDR3 protein. The table has around 1.7 million distinct CDR3 sequences, 32% seen once; the top ten hold about 0.27%. The sample was cord blood. The origin of the receptors is a newborn girl in good health.

A few counts support this clonotype. The V call is TRBV11-2, the J call TRBJ2-1, with D possibly being TRBD1 (6 bases). With 5 bases removed from V and 6 bases from J, the gap between germline ends came to 17 bases. The CDR3 runs 15 residues. Germline V gives CDR1 SGHAT, CDR2 FQNNGV. CDR3 bases: TGTGCCAGCAGCCGACTCCAGGGGCGGTTCAATGAGCAGTTCTTC. It yields the protein CASSRLQGRFNEQFF.

The chain carries TRBV20-1 and TRBJ1-2; the D gene is possibly TRBD1 (5 bases). Trimming took off 6 bases at V and 2 bases at J, with 25 bases between the two ends. The CDR3 extends over 17 amino acids. Germline CDR1 DFQATT, CDR2 SNEGSKA (reference sequence). CDR3 protein: CSAPLRGQRSTNYGYTF. The DNA for the CDR3 is TGCAGTGCGCCCCTACGTGGACAACGAAGTACCAACTATGGCTACACCTTC.

This chain links TRBV10-3 with TRBJ1-4, with D tentatively TRBD1 (5 bases). Per germline, CDR1 ENHRY and CDR2 SYGVKD. The CDR3 loop spans 15 amino acids. Trimming removed 2 bases at V and 3 bases at J, with 10 bases between. CDR3 nucleotide sequence: TGTGCCATCAGTGAGAAGGGACGGGCTAATGAAAAACTGTTTTTT. This sequence encodes CAISEKGRANEKLFF.

In the case of this clonotype: Germline and junction disagree at one end, which may indicate a read error. J is TRBJ2-5 and V is TRBV6-6; 13 bases are a match to TRBD2. The CDR3 sequence is 14 residues long. Germline CDR1 is MNHNY and CDR2 is SVGAGI (reference sequence). CDR3 DNA sequence: TGTGTCAGCAGCAGGACTAGCGGGAGAGAGACCCAGTACTTC. It is translated as CVSSRTSGRETQYF.

A few counts support this clonotype. The chain couples TRBV12-3 or TRBV12-4 to TRBJ2-1; D may be TRBD2 (5 bases). The J call is doubtful: the DNA matches TRBJ2-7 better. CDR3 length equals 15 residues. Here the CDR3 DNA reads TGTGCCAGCAGTTCCAGGAGGAGCTCCTACAATGAGCAGTACTTC. Translation: CASSSRRSSYNEQYF.

The J gene is TRBJ1-1, the V gene TRBV19; no clear D gene. The CDR3 has 12 residues. Germline loops: CDR1 LNHDA, CDR2 SQIVND (reference sequence). Trimming cost V 7 bases and J 1 base, with 7 bases left between them. In DNA form, the CDR3 reads TGTGCCAGTAACCTCGGGAACACTGAAGCTTTCTTT. Translated: CASNLGNTEAFF.

The chain links TRBV6-2 or TRBV6-3 to TRBJ2-7; 8 nucleotides match TRBD2. With V trimmed by 6 bases and J by 6 bases, 10 bases remained unmatched. CDR1 is MNHEY and CDR2 is SVGEGT in the germline V gene. The CDR3 runs to 14 residues. Here the CDR3 reads CASSLGTSVREQYF. The DNA of the CDR3 is TGTGCCAGCAGCCTCGGGACTAGTGTTCGCGAGCAGTACTTC.

This clonotype was recorded many times. The genes are TRBV14 and TRBJ2-5, with TRBD2 as a possible D gene (5 bases). V was shortened by 5 bases and J by 4 bases, with 17 bases between the two germline ends. In germline, CDR1 is SGHDN, CDR2 FVKESK. The CDR3 covers 15 residues. CDR3: CASSGRTDYRETQYF. DNA for the CDR3: TGTGCCAGCAGCGGTCGGACCGACTATAGAGAGACCCAGTACTTC.

This rearrangement joins TRBV2 to TRBJ2-1, with D tentatively TRBD1 (5 bases). Germline V gene lookup returns CDR1 SNHLY and CDR2 FYNNEI. V was clipped by 8 bases and J by 5 bases, with 7 bases between them. The CDR3 consists of 11 residues. CDR3: CASQGHNEQFF. The CDR3 nucleotides are TGTGCCAGCCAGGGCCACAATGAGCAGTTCTTC.

J is TRBJ2-5 and V is TRBV19, with D possibly being TRBD1 (6 bases). The CDR3 contains 13 residues. Germline lookup yields CDR1 LNHDA and CDR2 SQIVND (reference sequence). Trimming stripped 3 bases from V and 3 bases from J, with 8 bases between. The DNA for the CDR3 is TGTGCCAGTAGTATCTACAGGGAAGAGACCCAGTACTTC. Amino acid sequence: CASSIYREETQYF.

This clonotype turned up a few times. This chain uses TRBV27 with TRBJ1-6; unclear D gene. Germline lookup yields CDR1 MNHEY and CDR2 SMNVEV (reference sequence). This CDR3 has 13 residues. With 3 bases removed from V and 5 bases from J, the gap between germline ends came to 5 bases. The CDR3 loop reads CASSFGNNSPLHF. CDR3 DNA: TGTGCCAGCAGTTTTGGCAATAATTCACCCCTCCACTTT.

The genes are TRBV9 and TRBJ2-2; D perhaps matches TRBD2 (6 bases). The ends were cut back, 8 bases at V and 7 bases at J, with 12 bases in the middle. The germline V gene encodes CDR1 SGDLS and CDR2 YYNGEE. This CDR3 contains 12 residues. Here the CDR3 DNA reads TGTGCCAGTAGGAGGGATCACGGGGAGCTGTTTTTT. This translates into CASRRDHGELFF.

This clonotype was counted ten times or more. The gene calls are TRBV27 and TRBJ2-3; perhaps TRBD2 as D (6 bases). CDR1 and CDR2 (germline): MNHEY, SMNVEV (reference sequence). The V gene lost 5 bases and the J gene lost 4 bases, with 13 bases spanning the gap. This CDR3 comprises 14 residues. The CDR3 sequence is CASSATRRADTQYF. CDR3 nucleotides: TGTGCCAGCAGTGCGACTAGACGCGCAGATACGCAGTATTTT.

Remarks on this clonotype: Given a much more abundant clone one base away, this may be a read error. V gene TRBV28 combines with J gene TRBJ2-4; D is undetermined. The germline V gene encodes CDR1 MDHEN and CDR2 SYDVKM. Trimming cost V 7 bases and J 13 bases, with 23 bases left between them. The CDR3 is 14 residues long. The CDR3 loop reads CASTSLPNYNEQYF. DNA for the CDR3: TGTGCCAGCACGAGCCTACCGAACTACAATGAGCAGTACTTC.

The rearrangement uses TRBV6-6 and TRBJ2-4; 7 nucleotides match TRBD1. The J call is uncertain, as TRBJ2-7 better fits the DNA end. The CDR3 is made up of 14 amino acids. Germline V gene lookup returns CDR1 MNHNY and CDR2 SVGAGI (reference sequence). The chain's CDR3 is CASSYLRGPYEQYF. In nucleotides, the CDR3 is TGTGCCAGCAGTTACTTAAGGGGGCCCTACGAGCAGTACTTC.

This clonotype was observed a handful of times. The chain is built from TRBV7-2 and TRBJ1-2; a weak D match, TRBD1 (6 bases). Germline CDR1 reads SGHTA; CDR2 reads FQGNSA. The germline V and J ends were trimmed by 1 base and 6 bases, with 15 bases remaining between them. The CDR3 covers 15 residues. The CDR3 region is CASSLEYRAGDGYTF. The CDR3 DNA reads TGTGCCAGCAGCTTAGAGTATAGGGCAGGGGATGGCTACACCTTC.

The chain has TRBV12-3 or TRBV12-4 and TRBJ2-3; 9 positions match TRBD2. Germline trimming cut 4 bases from V and 5 bases from J; bases unmatched to any gene: 25. CDR3 size: 21 residues. The chain's CDR3 is CASSSSRTPPRREGRGDTQYF. The CDR3 nucleotides are TGTGCCAGCAGTTCTTCTAGGACCCCCCCAAGGCGGGAGGGCCGGGGAGATACGCAGTATTTT.

This sequence joins TRBV4-2 and TRBJ1-5; D is unresolved. CDR1 and CDR2 (germline): LGHNA, YNFKEQ. This CDR3 has 15 amino acids. The V end was cut by 0 bases, the J end by 0 bases, with 6 bases between. CDR3: CASSQESYSNQPQHF. The CDR3 DNA reads TGTGCCAGCAGCCAAGAAAGTTATAGCAATCAGCCCCAGCATTTT.

With regard to this clonotype: With a much larger clone just one base away, this may be a read error. V usage is TRBV20-1 and J usage is TRBJ2-1; D may be TRBD1 (5 bases). The CDR3 sequence is 12 residues long. From germline, CDR1 is DFQATT and CDR2 SNEGSKA (reference sequence). Trimming left V 4 bases short and J 13 bases short, with 17 bases between. CDR3 amino acids: CSATGAKETQFF. The CDR3 region has the DNA TGCAGTGCTACTGGGGCCAAAGAGACCCAGTTCTTC.

This clonotype has a count of ten or more. The genes are TRBV5-1 and TRBJ2-1, with no clear D. The V end was cut by 0 bases, the J end by 9 bases, with 10 bases between. Germline CDR1 and CDR2: SGHRS and YFSETQ. This CDR3 spans 13 amino acids. The CDR3 bases are TGCGCCAGCAGCTTGGACGGCAGCTTTGAGCAGTTCTTC. It encodes CASSLDGSFEQFF.

The chain uses TRBV7-9 and TRBJ2-7; no clear D gene. Trimming shortened V by 7 bases and J by 7 bases, and 11 bases separated the two germline ends. The V gene's germline CDR1 is SEHNR and CDR2 FQNEAQ (reference sequence). This CDR3 is 11 amino acids long. The CDR3 DNA reads TGTGCCAGCAATGCATGGAATGAGCAGTACTTC. Amino acid sequence: CASNAWNEQYF. Based on the CDR3 plus reference TRBV7-9 and TRBJ2-7, the full variable domain is DTGVSQNPRHKITKRGQNVTFRCDPISEHNRLYWYRQTLGQGPEFLTYFQNEAQLEKSRLLSDRFSAERPKGSFSTLEIQRTEQGDSAMYLCASNAWNEQYFGPGTRLTVT.

This sequence joins TRBV7-2 and TRBJ2-5; 13 bases match TRBD2. This CDR3 contains 16 residues. Germline-derived CDR1 and CDR2 are SGHTA and FQGNSA. Trimming cost V 4 bases and J 0 bases; bases outside gene matches: 2. The CDR3 region is CASSWGLAGYQETQYF. In DNA, the CDR3 is TGTGCCAGCAGCTGGGGACTAGCGGGGTACCAAGAGACCCAGTACTTC.

This clonotype has only a few counts. The rearrangement uses TRBV18 and TRBJ2-3, with TRBD2 matching 7 bases. CDR1 KGHSH and CDR2 LQKENI come from the germline V gene. There are 15 residues in the CDR3. V gave up 3 bases and J gave up 2 bases; unmatched junction bases: 5. The CDR3 is CASSPLSGDTDTQYF. The CDR3 nucleotides are TGTGCCAGCTCACCTTTAAGCGGGGACACAGATACGCAGTATTTT.

This clonotype was counted only a few times. V usage is TRBV27 and J usage is TRBJ2-5, with 7 bases aligning to TRBD2. The CDR3 is 14 amino acids. Trimming cost V 5 bases and J 2 bases; bases outside gene matches: 5. Germline V lookup: CDR1 MNHEY, CDR2 SMNVEV (reference sequence). The chain's CDR3 is CASSTRLAQETQYF. The CDR3 coding sequence is TGTGCCAGCAGTACCCGACTAGCTCAAGAGACCCAGTACTTC.

This rearrangement joins TRBV7-2 to TRBJ2-1; D call uncertain. This CDR3 region has 13 residues. Trimming cost V 7 bases and J 4 bases, with 11 bases left between them. The germline CDR1 and CDR2 sequences are SGHTA and FQGNSA. The CDR3, as DNA: TGTGCCAGCAACCCCGATGCTTACAATGAGCAGTTCTTC. Amino acids: CASNPDAYNEQFF.

The V and J genes are TRBV5-1 and TRBJ2-7, with 12 bases that match TRBD1. The germline V gene has CDR1 SGHRS and CDR2 YFSETQ. The CDR3 runs 15 residues. The V and J ends lost 4 bases and 6 bases, in that order; junction bases with no gene match: 8. CDR3 protein: CASSPRGTGGGEQYF. The CDR3 region has the DNA TGCGCCAGCAGCCCGCGGGGGACAGGGGGCGGCGAGCAGTACTTC.

V and J are TRBV20-1 and TRBJ2-1; 12 bases agree with TRBD2. CDR3 size: 15 residues. CDR1 and CDR2 from the germline V gene are DFQATT and SNEGSKA (reference sequence). J gave up 10 bases and V 3 bases, and 10 bases lay outside the gene matches. This chain's CDR3 is CSARSGLAGLREQFF. In nucleotides, the CDR3 is TGCAGTGCTAGGTCGGGACTAGCGGGCTTAAGGGAGCAGTTCTTC.

J is TRBJ2-2 and V is TRBV5-1; 9 nucleotides agree with TRBD2. The CDR3 contains 16 residues. Germline loops: CDR1 SGHRS, CDR2 YFSETQ. V was pared by 4 bases and J by 4 bases, with 8 bases of the junction left unmatched. In DNA, the CDR3 is TGCGCCAGCAGCCTTAGCGGGAGATTAGGCACCGGGGAGCTGTTTTTT. Translating it yields CASSLSGRLGTGELFF.

The chain links TRBV27 to TRBJ1-6; maybe TRBD1 (6 bases). V lost 5 bases and J 5 bases, leaving 19 bases between the germline ends. Germline CDR1 MNHEY, CDR2 SMNVEV (reference sequence). The CDR3 has 17 residues. Here the CDR3 DNA reads TGTGCCAGCAGTCCTCGGGGGGGGGCGAGGGATAATTCACCCCTCCACTTT. This sequence encodes CASSPRGGARDNSPLHF.

V is TRBV4-1 and J is TRBJ1-6, with unresolved D. CDR1 and CDR2 (germline): MGHRA, YSYEKL. The CDR3 runs to 19 residues. The V end lost 1 base, the J end lost 0 bases, and 16 bases lay between the germline ends. CDR3 bases: TGCGCCAGCAGCCAAGCGCCATTCATCAGGAGCTCCTATAATTCACCCCTCCACTTT. It yields the protein CASSQAPFIRSSYNSPLHF.

This clonotype was detected a few times. CDR3 sequence (DNA): TGCGCCAGCAGCTTGGAGCCGGCTAGCAATCAGCCCCAGCATTTT. Translating gives CASSLEPASNQPQHF. The J gene is TRBJ1-5, the V gene TRBV5-1; no reliable D call. The germline gives CDR1 SGHRS, CDR2 YFSETQ. V was cut by 0 bases and J by 0 bases, with 7 bases left in between. The CDR3 consists of 15 residues. The whole variable domain, remainder taken from reference TRBV5-1 and TRBJ1-5, is KAGVTQTPRYLIKTRGQQVTLSCSPISGHRSVSWYQQTPGQGLQFLFEYFSETQRNKGNFPGRFSGRQFSNSRSEMNVSTLELGDSALYLCASSLEPASNQPQHFGDGTRLSIL.